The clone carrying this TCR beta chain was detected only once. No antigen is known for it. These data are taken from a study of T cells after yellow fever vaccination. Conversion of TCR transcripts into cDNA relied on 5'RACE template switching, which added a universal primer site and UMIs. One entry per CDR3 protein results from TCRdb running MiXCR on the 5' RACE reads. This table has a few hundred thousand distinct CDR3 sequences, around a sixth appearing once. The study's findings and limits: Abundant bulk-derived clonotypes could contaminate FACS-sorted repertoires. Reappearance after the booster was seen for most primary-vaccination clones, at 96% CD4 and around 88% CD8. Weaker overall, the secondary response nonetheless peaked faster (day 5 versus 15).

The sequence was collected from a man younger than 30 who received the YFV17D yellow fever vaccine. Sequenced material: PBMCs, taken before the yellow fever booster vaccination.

CDR3 sequence reads: CASSGRGGTSYEQYF. The CDR3, as DNA: TGTGCCAGCAGCGGACGAGGGGGAACGTCCTACGAGCAGTACTTC. The chain employs TRBV7-9 and TRBJ2-7, with D possibly matching TRBD1 (6 bases). In germline, CDR1 is SEHNR, CDR2 FQNEAQ (reference sequence). Trimming removed 5 bases at V and 1 base at J, with 15 bases between. The CDR3 length is 15 residues. Using reference TRBV7-9 and TRBJ2-7 for the parts outside the CDR3, the full variable domain is DTGVSQNPRHKITKRGQNVTFRCDPISEHNRLYWYRQTLGQGPEFLTYFQNEAQLEKSRLLSDRFSAERPKGSFSTLEIQRTEQGDSAMYLCASSGRGGTSYEQYFGPGTRLTVT.